This T cell receptor (beta chain) was found in a study of radiation and T cells in renal cell carcinoma. Repertoires were generated with immunoSEQ multiplex PCR, while TCRdb's copy carries only in-frame clones and drops some. The sample consists of about 120,000 clones, 81% of them appearing once. Germline CDR1 reads SGHRS; CDR2 reads YFSETQ. This CDR3 comprises 14 residues. V lost 2 bases and J 0 bases, leaving 9 bases between the germline ends. As to time point: blood 2 weeks post-SBRT. Treatment denoted: 15 Gy SBRT to primary tumor, nephrectomy 4 weeks later. Radiation-treated patients gave blood at baseline, week 2 and week 4.

This sequence originates from a man aged 50-60 years with renal cell carcinoma. The sequences come from blood, collected from a patient whose treatment included radiotherapy and nephrectomy. V gene TRBV5-1 combines with J gene TRBJ2-7; D gene unclear. The CDR3 spells CASSFGDPSYEQYF. CDR3 sequence (DNA): TGCGCCAGCAGCTTTGGCGACCCCTCCTACGAGCAGTACTTC.